These 27 T cell receptor beta chains share one sample of origin, sequenced in a study of cytomegalovirus exposure and HLA in healthy donors. It was with 60 Vbeta and 13 Jbeta primers that the PCR ran. TCRdb keeps only in-frame clones here, not all; method: immunoSEQ multiplex PCR. This sample carries some 140,000 clones, around 79% of them seen once, and the ten largest clones take 2.5% to 3.5%. The specimen sequenced was PBMCs. The source of these receptors is a female donor in good health and CMV-seronegative.

V and J are TRBV10-3 and TRBJ2-3; 12 bases are shared with TRBD1. V lost 5 bases to trimming and J lost 4 bases; unmatched junction nucleotides: 7. CDR1 and CDR2 from the germline V gene are ENHRY and SYGVKD. The CDR3 loop spans 16 amino acids. The CDR3 reads CAISPSGTGGADTQYF. The CDR3, as DNA: TGTGCCATCAGTCCATCCGGGACAGGGGGCGCAGATACGCAGTATTTT.

The rearrangement joins TRBV10-1 to TRBJ2-2; 7 bases align to TRBD2. Germline V CDR1 and CDR2: WNHNN, SYGVQD (reference sequence). Trimming at V came to 10 bases and at J to 7 bases, leaving 9 bases not matched to a gene. CDR3 length: 13 amino acids. CDR3 sequence (DNA): TGCGCCACGCGGCGGGAGCTTGGCGGGGAGCTGTTTTTT. The encoded protein is CATRRELGGELFF.

The chain recombines TRBV27 with TRBJ2-4, with a tentative D call TRBD1 (7 bases). V lost 2 bases and J 1 base, leaving 15 bases between the germline ends. Germline V gives CDR1 MNHEY, CDR2 SMNVEV (reference sequence). This CDR3 comprises 17 residues. For the CDR3, the DNA is TGTGCCAGCAGTTTAACCCCGACAGGGAGGGCCAAAAACATTCAGTACTTC. Translated, it gives CASSLTPTGRAKNIQYF.

The chain employs TRBV29-1 and TRBJ2-5, with TRBD2 as a possible D gene (6 bases). Trimming took off 6 bases at V and 2 bases at J, with 16 bases between the two ends. The CDR3 runs to 14 residues. Germline V gene data show CDR1 as SQVTM and CDR2 as ANQGSEA. The CDR3 is CSVPVAEIQETQYF. The DNA of the CDR3 is TGCAGCGTCCCCGTAGCGGAGATACAAGAGACCCAGTACTTC.

The V call is TRBV6-5, the J call TRBJ2-5; weak D call: TRBD1 (5 bases). Per the germline V gene, CDR1 is MNHEY and CDR2 is SVGAGI. This CDR3 is 13 amino acids long. V was cut by 2 bases and J by 5 bases, with 9 bases left in between. CDR3 in amino acids: CASSYDGAETQYF. CDR3 sequence (DNA): TGTGCCAGCAGTTACGATGGGGCTGAGACCCAGTACTTC.

This chain connects TRBV6-1 to TRBJ1-1; TRBD1 agrees at 8 bases. The J segment lost 4 bases and the V segment lost 1 base, leaving 11 bases of the junction unmatched. The CDR3 is 17 residues long. CDR1 and CDR2 from the germline V gene are MNHNS and SASEGT. CDR3 coding DNA: TGTGCCAGCAGTGAAGATCCCCTCCGGACAGGGCCCACTGAAGCTTTCTTT. Translation gives CASSEDPLRTGPTEAFF.

This chain links TRBV18 with TRBJ2-4; D is undetermined. Germline V gene data show CDR1 as KGHSH and CDR2 as LQKENI. The CDR3 is 16 amino acids. The V end was cut by 3 bases, the J end by 0 bases, with 12 bases between. This CDR3 reads CASSPPSNLAKNIQYF. CDR3 DNA: TGTGCCAGCTCACCCCCCAGTAATCTAGCCAAAAACATTCAGTACTTC.

This chain connects TRBV12-5 to TRBJ2-1; 10 bases agree with TRBD1. This CDR3 region has 19 residues. After removal of 6 bases from V and 3 bases from J, the junction contained 17 bases not matched to a gene. Germline CDR1 and CDR2: LGHNT and FRNRAP. The CDR3 DNA sequence: TGTGCTAGTGGACATTTGGGACAGGGGCTTAGCGGGGTCTACAATGAGCAGTTCTTC. Residues: CASGHLGQGLSGVYNEQFF.

The chain uses TRBV7-2 and TRBJ1-6; the D gene is possibly TRBD1 (5 bases). Germline CDR1 SGHTA, CDR2 FQGNSA. Trimming left V 3 bases short and J 6 bases short, with 12 bases between. The CDR3 extends over 15 amino acids. The CDR3 here is CASSFDQGVNSPLHF. CDR3 DNA: TGTGCCAGCAGCTTTGATCAGGGTGTTAATTCACCCCTCCACTTT.

The rearrangement uses TRBV4-1 and TRBJ2-4, with 11 bases fitting TRBD1. V lost 4 bases, J lost 10 bases, and 6 bases stayed unmatched. From germline, CDR1 is MGHRA and CDR2 YSYEKL. CDR3 length: 14 amino acids. In DNA form, the CDR3 reads TGCGCCAGCAGCCTTTTTGGGACAGGGGGAATTCAGTACTTC. Protein product: CASSLFGTGGIQYF.

This clone was counted only a few times. The chain links TRBV10-3 to TRBJ2-3; the match to TRBD2 covers 9 bases. Germline CDR1 and CDR2: ENHRY and SYGVKD. The CDR3 covers 15 residues. J gave up 1 base and V 8 bases, and 7 bases lay outside the gene matches. The CDR3 reads CAIGLAGTGTDTQYF. Here the CDR3 DNA reads TGTGCCATCGGGCTAGCGGGGACAGGCACAGATACGCAGTATTTT.

V gene TRBV27 combines with J gene TRBJ2-1, with 9 bases matching TRBD2. This CDR3 spans 14 amino acids. Unmatched junction bases numbered 5, after V lost 5 bases and J lost 6 bases. Germline-derived CDR1 and CDR2 are MNHEY and SMNVEV (reference sequence). CDR3 in amino acids: CASSRGGRGNEQFF. As DNA, the CDR3 is TGTGCCAGCAGTAGGGGCGGGAGGGGCAATGAGCAGTTCTTC.

The chain uses TRBV5-6 and TRBJ1-1; perhaps TRBD1 as D (6 bases). Germline V gene data show CDR1 as SGHDT and CDR2 as YYEEEE. The CDR3 loop spans 19 amino acids. V lost 4 bases and J 1 base, leaving 26 bases between the germline ends. The CDR3 is CASSPAARGAGQKNTEAFF. CDR3 bases: TGTGCCAGCAGCCCGGCGGCTCGGGGGGCGGGACAAAAGAACACTGAAGCTTTCTTT.

The chain links TRBV9 to TRBJ2-7; 7 nucleotides align to TRBD1. This CDR3 comprises 14 residues. Germline assignment: CDR1 SGDLS and CDR2 YYNGEE. V lost 4 bases to trimming and J lost 3 bases; unmatched junction nucleotides: 7. CDR3 nucleotide sequence: TGTGCCAGCAGCCCGGGACAGACCGGCTACGAGCAGTACTTC. As protein: CASSPGQTGYEQYF. Complete variable domain (other parts from reference TRBV9 and TRBJ2-7): DSGVTQTPKHLITATGQRVTLRCSPRSGDLSVYWYQQSLDQGLQFLIQYYNGEERAKGNILERFSAQQFPDLHSELNLSSLELGDSALYFCASSPGQTGYEQYFGPGTRLTVT.

The rearrangement uses TRBV9 and TRBJ2-6; D is perhaps TRBD1 (7 bases). From germline, CDR1 is SGDLS and CDR2 YYNGEE. V lost 4 bases and J lost 0, with 11 bases in between. CDR3 length: 16 amino acids. This chain's CDR3 is CASSPRGDSGANVLTF. In nucleotides, the CDR3 is TGTGCCAGCAGCCCCAGGGGGGACTCTGGGGCCAACGTCCTGACTTTC.

This chain uses TRBV7-9 with TRBJ1-4; the match to TRBD1 covers 11 bases. Trimming at V came to 4 bases and at J to 7 bases, leaving 8 bases not matched to a gene. CDR1 and CDR2 (germline): SEHNR, FQNEAQ (reference sequence). There are 16 residues in the CDR3. CDR3: CASSSGTGGDREKLFF. CDR3 nucleotide sequence: TGTGCCAGCAGCTCCGGGACAGGGGGGGATCGTGAAAAACTGTTTTTT.

CDR3: CATSRGLAGGTGELFF. CDR3 bases: TGTGCCACCAGCAGAGGGCTAGCGGGAGGCACCGGGGAGCTGTTTTTT. This chain joins TRBV15 and TRBJ2-2; 11 bases are shared with TRBD2. The J segment lost 4 bases and the V segment lost 1 base, leaving 2 bases of the junction unmatched. The CDR3 covers 16 residues. The germline V gene has CDR1 LNHNV and CDR2 YYDKDF (reference sequence).

This clone has a handful of counts. J is TRBJ1-5 and V is TRBV28, with 10 bases identical to TRBD1. The CDR3 is 18 residues long. Germline-derived CDR1 and CDR2 are MDHEN and SYDVKM. J lost 6 bases, V lost 3 bases, and 14 bases had no gene match. The DNA of the CDR3 is TGTGCCAGCAGTTTCCTCGGGACAGGGGCCGCAGTAGGTCAGCCCCAGCATTTT. As protein: CASSFLGTGAAVGQPQHF.

This clone has a handful of counts. The genes are TRBV7-9 and TRBJ2-5, with D possibly matching TRBD2 (7 bases). Trimming cost V 1 base and J 0 bases, with 18 bases left between them. This CDR3 has 18 residues. Germline V gene sequence: CDR1 SEHNR, CDR2 FQNEAQ (reference sequence). The CDR3 region is CASSLGWEGGDDQETQYF. The DNA of the CDR3 is TGTGCCAGCAGCTTAGGGTGGGAGGGGGGGGACGACCAAGAGACCCAGTACTTC.

The chain couples TRBV6-1 to TRBJ2-3; 7 bases align to TRBD2. From germline, CDR1 is MNHNS and CDR2 SASEGT. The CDR3 is 15 residues long. Germline trimming cut 3 bases from V and 5 bases from J; bases unmatched to any gene: 8. The CDR3 reads CASSDSSGPIDTQYF. The CDR3 DNA reads TGTGCCAGCAGTGATTCTAGCGGTCCGATAGATACGCAGTATTTT.

The genes are TRBV18 and TRBJ1-1; D is perhaps TRBD1 (5 bases). The CDR3 has 14 residues. Germline values: CDR1 KGHSH, CDR2 LQKENI. Trimming stripped 4 bases from V and 1 base from J, with 10 bases between. The CDR3: CASSRVGGNTEAFF. CDR3 nucleotide sequence: TGTGCCAGCTCACGGGTGGGGGGGAACACTGAAGCTTTCTTT.

J is TRBJ2-5 and V is TRBV30, with a tentative D call TRBD2 (5 bases). The J call may be mistaken, given a closer DNA end match to TRBJ2-7. This CDR3 has 14 amino acids. Germline V gene sequence: CDR1 GTSNPN, CDR2 SVGIG (reference sequence). The CDR3 here is CAWGPRGRAHEQYF. In DNA, the CDR3 is TGTGCCTGGGGGCCCCGGGGAAGAGCCCACGAGCAGTACTTC.

The chain couples TRBV19 to TRBJ1-1, with 11 nucleotides matching TRBD1. CDR1 is LNHDA, CDR2 SQIVND, per germline (reference sequence). This CDR3 spans 15 amino acids. J lost 4 bases, V lost 4 bases, and 5 bases had no gene match. The CDR3 coding sequence is TGTGCCAGTAGTAGGGACAGGGGGGCGAGCACTGAAGCTTTCTTT. Protein product: CASSRDRGASTEAFF.

J is TRBJ2-1 and V is TRBV4-1; possible D gene TRBD2, 6 bases. There are 16 residues in the CDR3. Germline-derived CDR1 and CDR2 are MGHRA and YSYEKL. Trimming shortened V by 3 bases and J by 4 bases, and 16 bases separated the two germline ends. The CDR3 protein is CASSHLQRARYNEQFF. The CDR3 nucleotides read TGCGCCAGCAGCCACCTTCAGCGGGCCCGATACAATGAGCAGTTCTTC.

This chain links TRBV27 with TRBJ2-7; 7 nucleotides line up with TRBD2. In germline, CDR1 is MNHEY, CDR2 SMNVEV (reference sequence). The CDR3 runs 15 residues. J gave up 5 bases and V 6 bases, and 13 bases lay outside the gene matches. CDR3 amino acids: CASSRRDYLTNEQYF. The CDR3 DNA sequence: TGTGCCAGCAGCCGGCGGGACTATCTCACTAACGAGCAGTACTTC.

The V and J genes are TRBV6-4 and TRBJ2-1; 7 bases are shared with TRBD2. Trimming cost V 2 bases and J 8 bases; bases outside gene matches: 9. The CDR3 totals 15 residues. The germline V gene encodes CDR1 MRHNA and CDR2 SNTAGT. The CDR3 reads CASSDAAGDIDEQFF. In DNA form, the CDR3 reads TGTGCCAGCAGTGACGCGGCGGGAGATATCGATGAGCAGTTCTTC.

The chain has TRBV6-1 and TRBJ2-1; possibly TRBD2 for D (5 bases). The CDR3 is 11 amino acids. Germline V gene lookup returns CDR1 MNHNS and CDR2 SASEGT. Trimming took 8 bases from V and 10 from J, leaving 12 bases between them. CDR3 DNA: TGTGCCAGCGACTACCGACCGGAGCAGTTCTTC. As protein: CASDYRPEQFF.